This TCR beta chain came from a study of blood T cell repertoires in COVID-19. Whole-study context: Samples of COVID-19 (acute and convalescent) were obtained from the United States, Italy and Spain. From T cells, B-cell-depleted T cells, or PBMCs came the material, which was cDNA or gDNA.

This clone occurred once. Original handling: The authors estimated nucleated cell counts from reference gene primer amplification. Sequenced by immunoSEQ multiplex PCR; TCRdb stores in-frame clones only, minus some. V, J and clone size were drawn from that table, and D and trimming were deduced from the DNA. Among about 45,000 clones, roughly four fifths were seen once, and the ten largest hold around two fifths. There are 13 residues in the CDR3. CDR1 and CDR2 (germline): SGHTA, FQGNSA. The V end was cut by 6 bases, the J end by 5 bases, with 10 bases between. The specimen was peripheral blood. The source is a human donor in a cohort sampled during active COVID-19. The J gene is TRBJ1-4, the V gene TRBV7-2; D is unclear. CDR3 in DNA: TGTGCCAGCAGTTATACACCAAATGAAAAACTGTTTTTT. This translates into CASSYTPNEKLFF.